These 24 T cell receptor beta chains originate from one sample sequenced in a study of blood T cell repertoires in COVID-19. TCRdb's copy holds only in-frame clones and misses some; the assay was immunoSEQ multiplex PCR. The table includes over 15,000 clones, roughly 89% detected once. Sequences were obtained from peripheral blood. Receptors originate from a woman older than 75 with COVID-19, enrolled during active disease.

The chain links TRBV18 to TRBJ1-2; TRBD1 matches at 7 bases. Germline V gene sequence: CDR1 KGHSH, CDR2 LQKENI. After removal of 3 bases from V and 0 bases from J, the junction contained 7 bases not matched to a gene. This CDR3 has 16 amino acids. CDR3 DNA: TGTGCCAGCTCACCCCAAGAGGGACAGACTAACTATGGCTACACCTTC. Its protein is CASSPQEGQTNYGYTF.

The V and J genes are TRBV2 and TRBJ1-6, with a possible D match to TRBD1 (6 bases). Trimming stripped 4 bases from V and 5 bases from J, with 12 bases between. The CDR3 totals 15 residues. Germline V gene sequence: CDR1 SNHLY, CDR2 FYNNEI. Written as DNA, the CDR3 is TGTGCCAGCAGTGGAGGACAGTCGAATAATTCACCCCTCCACTTT. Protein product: CASSGGQSNNSPLHF.

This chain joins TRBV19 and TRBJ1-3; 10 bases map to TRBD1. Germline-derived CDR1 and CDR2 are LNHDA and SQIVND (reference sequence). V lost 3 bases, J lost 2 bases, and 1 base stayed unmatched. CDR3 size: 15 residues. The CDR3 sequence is CASSIDRGPGNTIYF. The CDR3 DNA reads TGTGCCAGTAGTATCGACAGGGGGCCTGGAAACACCATATATTTT.

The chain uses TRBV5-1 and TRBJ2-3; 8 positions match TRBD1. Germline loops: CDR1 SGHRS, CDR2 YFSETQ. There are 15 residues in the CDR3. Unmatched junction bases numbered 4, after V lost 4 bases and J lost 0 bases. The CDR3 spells CASSPRDRSTDTQYF. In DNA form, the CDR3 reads TGCGCCAGCAGCCCGAGGGACAGGAGCACAGATACGCAGTATTTT.

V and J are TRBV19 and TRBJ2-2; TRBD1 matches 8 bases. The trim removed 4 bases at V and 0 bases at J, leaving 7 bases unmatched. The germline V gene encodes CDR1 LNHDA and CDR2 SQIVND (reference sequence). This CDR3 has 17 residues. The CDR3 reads CASSTGQGRANTGELFF. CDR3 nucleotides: TGTGCCAGTAGTACCGGACAGGGTCGCGCGAACACCGGGGAGCTGTTTTTT.

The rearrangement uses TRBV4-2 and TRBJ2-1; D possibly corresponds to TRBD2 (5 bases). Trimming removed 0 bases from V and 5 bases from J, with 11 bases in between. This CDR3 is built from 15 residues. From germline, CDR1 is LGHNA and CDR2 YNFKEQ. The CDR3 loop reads CASSQEGLGHNEQFF. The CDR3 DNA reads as TGTGCCAGCAGCCAAGAAGGACTCGGACACAATGAGCAGTTCTTC.

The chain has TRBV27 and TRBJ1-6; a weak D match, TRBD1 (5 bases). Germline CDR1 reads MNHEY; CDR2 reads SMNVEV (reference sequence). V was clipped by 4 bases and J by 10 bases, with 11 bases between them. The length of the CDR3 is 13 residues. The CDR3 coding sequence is TGTGCCAGCAGTTCGGACATATACTCACCCCTCCACTTT. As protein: CASSSDIYSPLHF.

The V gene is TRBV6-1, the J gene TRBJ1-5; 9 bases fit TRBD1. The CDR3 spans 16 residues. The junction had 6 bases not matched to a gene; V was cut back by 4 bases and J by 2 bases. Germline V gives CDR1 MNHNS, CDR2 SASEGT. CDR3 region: CASSANRDRGNQPQHF. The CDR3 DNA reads TGTGCCAGCAGTGCTAACAGGGACAGGGGCAATCAGCCCCAGCATTTT.

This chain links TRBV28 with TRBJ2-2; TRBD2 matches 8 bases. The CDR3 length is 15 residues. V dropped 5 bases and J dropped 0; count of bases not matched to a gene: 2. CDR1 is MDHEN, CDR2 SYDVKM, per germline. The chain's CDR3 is CASSGGLANTGELFF. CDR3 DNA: TGTGCCAGCAGTGGGGGACTAGCGAACACCGGGGAGCTGTTTTTT.

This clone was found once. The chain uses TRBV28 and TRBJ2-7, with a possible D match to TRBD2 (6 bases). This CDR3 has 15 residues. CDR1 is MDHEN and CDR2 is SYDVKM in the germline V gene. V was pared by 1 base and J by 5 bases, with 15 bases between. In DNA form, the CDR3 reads TGTGCCAGCAGTTTATTTGGGGGAGGCCTTGACGAGCAGTACTTC. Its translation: CASSLFGGGLDEQYF.

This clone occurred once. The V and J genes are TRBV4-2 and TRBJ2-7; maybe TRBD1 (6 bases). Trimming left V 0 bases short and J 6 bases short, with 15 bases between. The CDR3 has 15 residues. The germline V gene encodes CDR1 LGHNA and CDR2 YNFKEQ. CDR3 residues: CASSQDGLGAGEQYF. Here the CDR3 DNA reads TGTGCCAGCAGCCAAGATGGGTTGGGGGCAGGCGAGCAGTACTTC.

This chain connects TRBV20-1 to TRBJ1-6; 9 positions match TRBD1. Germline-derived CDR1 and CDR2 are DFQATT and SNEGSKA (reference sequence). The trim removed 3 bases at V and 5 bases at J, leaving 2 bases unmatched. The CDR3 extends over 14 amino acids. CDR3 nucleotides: TGCAGTGCTAGTGGGGACAGGGATAATTCACCCCTCCACTTT. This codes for CSASGDRDNSPLHF.

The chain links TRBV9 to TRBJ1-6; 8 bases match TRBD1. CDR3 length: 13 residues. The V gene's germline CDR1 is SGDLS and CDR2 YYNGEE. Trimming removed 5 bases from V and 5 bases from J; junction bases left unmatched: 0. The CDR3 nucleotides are TGTGCCAGCAGGACAGGGGATAATTCACCCCTCCACTTT. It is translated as CASRTGDNSPLHF.

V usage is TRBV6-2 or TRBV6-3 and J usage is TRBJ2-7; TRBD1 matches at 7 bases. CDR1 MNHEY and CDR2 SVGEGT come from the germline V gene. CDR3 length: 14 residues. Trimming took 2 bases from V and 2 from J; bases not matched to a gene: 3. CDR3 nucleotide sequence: TGTGCCAGCAGTTACGCCGGGACAGCCTACGAGCAGTACTTC. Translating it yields CASSYAGTAYEQYF.

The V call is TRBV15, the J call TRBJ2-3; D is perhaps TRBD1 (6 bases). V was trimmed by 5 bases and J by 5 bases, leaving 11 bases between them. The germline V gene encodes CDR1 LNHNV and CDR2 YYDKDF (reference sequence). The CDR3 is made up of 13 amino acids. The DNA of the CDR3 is TGTGCCACCAGCGTCCACAGGGAAGATACGCAGTATTTT. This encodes CATSVHREDTQYF.

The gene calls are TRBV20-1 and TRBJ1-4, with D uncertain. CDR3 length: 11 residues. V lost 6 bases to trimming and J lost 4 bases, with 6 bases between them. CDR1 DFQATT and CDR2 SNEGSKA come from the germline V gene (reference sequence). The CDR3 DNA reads TGCAGTGCCTCAGGTAATGAAAAACTGTTTTTT. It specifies CSASGNEKLFF.

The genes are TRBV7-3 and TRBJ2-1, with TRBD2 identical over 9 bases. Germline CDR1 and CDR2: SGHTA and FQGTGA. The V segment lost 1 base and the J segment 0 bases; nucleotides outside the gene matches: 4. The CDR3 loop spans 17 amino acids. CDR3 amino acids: CASSLSGGAVSYNEQFF. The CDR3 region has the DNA TGTGCCAGCAGCTTAAGCGGGGGGGCCGTCTCCTACAATGAGCAGTTCTTC. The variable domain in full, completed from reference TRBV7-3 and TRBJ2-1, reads GAGVSQTPSNKVTEKGKYVELRCDPISGHTALYWYRQSLGQGPEFLIYFQGTGAADDSGLPNDRFFAVRPEGSVSTLKIQRTERGDSAVYLCASSLSGGAVSYNEQFFGPGTRLTVL.

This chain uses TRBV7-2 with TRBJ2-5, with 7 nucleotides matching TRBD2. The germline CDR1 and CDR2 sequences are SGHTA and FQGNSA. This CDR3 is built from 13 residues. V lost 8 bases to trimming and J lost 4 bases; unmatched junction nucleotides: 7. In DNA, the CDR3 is TGTGCCAGCCGAGGGGAGGGTCGAGAGACCCAGTACTTC. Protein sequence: CASRGEGRETQYF.

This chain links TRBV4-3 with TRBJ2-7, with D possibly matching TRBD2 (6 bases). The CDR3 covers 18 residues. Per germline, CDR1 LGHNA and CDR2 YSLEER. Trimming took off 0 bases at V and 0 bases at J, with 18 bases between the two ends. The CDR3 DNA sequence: TGCGCCAGCAGCCAAGATCCCCAAACGGGACTGATCTCCTACGAGCAGTACTTC. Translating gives CASSQDPQTGLISYEQYF.

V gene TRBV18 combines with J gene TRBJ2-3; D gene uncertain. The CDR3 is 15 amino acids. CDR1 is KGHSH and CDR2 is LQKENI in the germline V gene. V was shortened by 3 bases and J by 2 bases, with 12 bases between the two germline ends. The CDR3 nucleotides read TGTGCCAGCTCACCCCGCGGTCTTTTCACAGATACGCAGTATTTT. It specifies CASSPRGLFTDTQYF.

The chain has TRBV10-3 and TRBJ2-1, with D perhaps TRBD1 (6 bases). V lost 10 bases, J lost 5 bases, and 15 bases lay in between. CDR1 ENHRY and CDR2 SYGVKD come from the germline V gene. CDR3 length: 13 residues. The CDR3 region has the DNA TGTGCCAGCACCGGGACACCCGACAATGAGCAGTTCTTC. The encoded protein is CASTGTPDNEQFF.

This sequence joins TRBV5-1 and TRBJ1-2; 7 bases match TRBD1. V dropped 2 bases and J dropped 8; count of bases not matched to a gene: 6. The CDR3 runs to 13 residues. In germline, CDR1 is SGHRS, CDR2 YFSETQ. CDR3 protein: CASSFIGGDGYTF. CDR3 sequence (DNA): TGCGCCAGCAGCTTCATAGGGGGCGACGGCTACACCTTC.

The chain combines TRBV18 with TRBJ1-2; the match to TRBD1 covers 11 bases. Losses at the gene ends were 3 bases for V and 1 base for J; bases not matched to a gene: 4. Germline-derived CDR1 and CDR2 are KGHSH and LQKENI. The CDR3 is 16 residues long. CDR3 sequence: CASSPGQGAGNYGYTF. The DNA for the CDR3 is TGTGCCAGCTCACCCGGACAGGGGGCGGGTAACTATGGCTACACCTTC.

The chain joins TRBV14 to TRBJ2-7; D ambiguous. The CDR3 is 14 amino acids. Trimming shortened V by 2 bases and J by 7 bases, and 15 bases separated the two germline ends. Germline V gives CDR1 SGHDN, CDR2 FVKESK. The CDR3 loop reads CASSQRSHMKEQYF. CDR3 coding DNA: TGTGCCAGCAGCCAACGGAGTCACATGAAGGAGCAGTACTTC.